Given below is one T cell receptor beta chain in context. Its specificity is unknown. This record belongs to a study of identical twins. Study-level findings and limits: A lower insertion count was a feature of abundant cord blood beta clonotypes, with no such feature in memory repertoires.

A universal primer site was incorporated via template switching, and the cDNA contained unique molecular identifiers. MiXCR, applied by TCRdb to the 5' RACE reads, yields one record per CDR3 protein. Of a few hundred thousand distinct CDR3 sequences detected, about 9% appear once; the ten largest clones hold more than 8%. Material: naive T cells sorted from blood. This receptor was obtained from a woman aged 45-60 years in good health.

Here the CDR3 reads CASSEVQVVGEQYF. The CDR3 DNA sequence: TGTGCCAGCAGTGAAGTCCAGGTGGTTGGCGAGCAGTACTTC. The chain combines TRBV6-1 with TRBJ2-7; D not resolved. V was clipped by 1 base and J by 6 bases, with 13 bases between them. The germline V gene has CDR1 MNHNS and CDR2 SASEGT. The CDR3 is 14 amino acids.